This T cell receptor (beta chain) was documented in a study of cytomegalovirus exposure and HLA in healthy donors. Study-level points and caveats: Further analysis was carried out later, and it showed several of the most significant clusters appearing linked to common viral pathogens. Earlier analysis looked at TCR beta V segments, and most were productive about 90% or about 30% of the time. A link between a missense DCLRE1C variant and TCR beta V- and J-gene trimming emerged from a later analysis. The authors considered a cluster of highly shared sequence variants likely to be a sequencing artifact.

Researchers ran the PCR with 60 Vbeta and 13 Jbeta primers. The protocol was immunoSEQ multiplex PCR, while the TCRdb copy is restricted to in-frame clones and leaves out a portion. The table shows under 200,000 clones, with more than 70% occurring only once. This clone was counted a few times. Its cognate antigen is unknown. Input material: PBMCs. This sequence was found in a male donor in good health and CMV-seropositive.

The CDR3 DNA reads as TGTGCCAGCAGCCGCGTGCGATCATGGCCCCAGCATTTT. This sequence encodes CASSRVRSWPQHF. V is TRBV11-2 and J is TRBJ1-5; D is unresolved. The germline gives CDR1 SGHAT, CDR2 FQNNGV. Deletions cut 5 bases from V and 9 bases from J, with 14 bases between. This CDR3 region has 13 residues.